This TCR beta chain was profiled in a study of regulatory T cells in long-lasting Graves disease. Ten or more counts support this clonotype. Trimming removed 8 bases from V and 5 bases from J; junction bases left unmatched: 12. Looked up from germline, CDR1 is SGHTA and CDR2 is FQGNSA. The CDR3 totals 15 residues. Building the TCR beta libraries relied on iRepertoire HTBI primers, and CDR3 regions underwent Arm-PCR. TCRdb ran MiXCR on the multiplex PCR reads and lists one entry per CDR3 protein. The data show 550,000 or so distinct CDR3 sequences, around 12% seen once. Time point: newly diagnosed GD, antithyroid drugs for less than 3 months. RNA isolated from PBMCs was used to make the TCR library. These data also featured in a second study, about T cells in Graves' hyperthyroidism and ophthalmopathy. That report notes: Graves' hyperthyroidism was deemed stable given no ophthalmopathy progression within 18 months.

This sample comprised peripheral blood mononuclear cells (PBMCs), obtained at new diagnosis, from a patient treated with antithyroid drugs. The chain joins TRBV7-2 to TRBJ2-3; 8 bases line up with TRBD2. This TCR came from a woman aged 25 to 39 with Graves disease. CDR3 DNA: TGTGCCAGCGCCAGGACGAGCGGGAGTCTAGATACGCAGTATTTT. Amino acids: CASARTSGSLDTQYF.